The entry below describes one TCR beta chain. This sample is part of a study of blood T cell repertoires in COVID-19. Sequencing used immunoSEQ multiplex PCR; TCRdb keeps in-frame clones, though not all of them. Altogether about 320,000 clones are present, about nine tenths being singletons, with the ten largest covering 2% to 3%. Participant-reported clinical history was the basis for cohort assignment. V lost 0 bases to trimming and J lost 0 bases, with 9 bases between them. The CDR3 consists of 15 residues. The germline CDR1 and CDR2 sequences are SGDLS and YYNGEE. The sample comprised PBMCs or T cells enriched from blood (not recorded which). The chain uses TRBV9 and TRBJ2-5, with D uncertain. The TCR originated in a man aged 60 to 75 who had recovered from COVID-19. The CDR3 nucleotides are TGTGCCAGCAGCGTAGGGCCCGGGTACCAAGAGACCCAGTACTTC. It translates to CASSVGPGYQETQYF.